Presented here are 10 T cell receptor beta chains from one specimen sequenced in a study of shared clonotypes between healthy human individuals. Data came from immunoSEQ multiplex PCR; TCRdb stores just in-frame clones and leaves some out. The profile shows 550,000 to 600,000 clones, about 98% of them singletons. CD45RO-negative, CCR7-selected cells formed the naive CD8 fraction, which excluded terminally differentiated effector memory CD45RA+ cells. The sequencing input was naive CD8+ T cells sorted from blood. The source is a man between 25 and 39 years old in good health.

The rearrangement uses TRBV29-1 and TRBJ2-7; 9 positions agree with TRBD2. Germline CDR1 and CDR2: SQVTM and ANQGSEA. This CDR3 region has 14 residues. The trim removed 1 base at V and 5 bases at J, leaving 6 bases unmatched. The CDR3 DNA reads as TGCAGCGTTGAAGTAGCGGGAGCCGGAAACGAGCAGTACTTC. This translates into CSVEVAGAGNEQYF.

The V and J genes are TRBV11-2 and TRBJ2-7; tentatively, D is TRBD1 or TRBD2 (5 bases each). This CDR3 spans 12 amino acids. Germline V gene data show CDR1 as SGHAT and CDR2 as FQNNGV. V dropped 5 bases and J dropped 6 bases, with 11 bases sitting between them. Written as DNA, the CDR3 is TGTGCCAGCAGCCCGAAAGGGACCGAGCAGTACTTC. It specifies CASSPKGTEQYF. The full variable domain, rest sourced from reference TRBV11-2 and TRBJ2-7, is EAGVAQSPRYKIIEKRQSVAFWCNPISGHATLYWYQQILGQGPKLLIQFQNNGVVDDSQLPKDRFSAERLKGVDSTLKIQPAKLEDSAVYLCASSPKGTEQYFGPGTRLTVT.

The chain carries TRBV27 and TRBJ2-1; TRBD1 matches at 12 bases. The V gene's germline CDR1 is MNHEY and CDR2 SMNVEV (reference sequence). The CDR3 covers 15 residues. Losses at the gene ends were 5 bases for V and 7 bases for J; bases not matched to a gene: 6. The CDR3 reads CASSARDRGRNEQFF. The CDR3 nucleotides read TGTGCCAGCAGTGCCCGGGACAGGGGGCGAAATGAGCAGTTCTTC.

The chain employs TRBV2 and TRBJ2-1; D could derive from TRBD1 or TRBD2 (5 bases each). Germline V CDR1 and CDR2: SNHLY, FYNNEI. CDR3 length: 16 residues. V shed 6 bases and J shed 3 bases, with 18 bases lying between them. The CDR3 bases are TGTGCCAGCAGCACCCCCCGGGACCACTTCTACAATGAGCAGTTCTTC. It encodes CASSTPRDHFYNEQFF.

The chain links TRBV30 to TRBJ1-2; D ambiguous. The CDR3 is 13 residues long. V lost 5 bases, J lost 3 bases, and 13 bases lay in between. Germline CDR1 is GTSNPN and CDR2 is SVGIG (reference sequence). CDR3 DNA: TGTGCCTGGGAGGATACAGTCGACTATGGCTACACCTTC. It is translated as CAWEDTVDYGYTF.

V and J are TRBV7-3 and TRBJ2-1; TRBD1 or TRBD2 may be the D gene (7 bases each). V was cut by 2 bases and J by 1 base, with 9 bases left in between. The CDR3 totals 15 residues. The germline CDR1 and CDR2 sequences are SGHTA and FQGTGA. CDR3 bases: TGTGCCAGCAGCTTACAGGGGGGGTCCTACAATGAGCAGTTCTTC. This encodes CASSLQGGSYNEQFF.

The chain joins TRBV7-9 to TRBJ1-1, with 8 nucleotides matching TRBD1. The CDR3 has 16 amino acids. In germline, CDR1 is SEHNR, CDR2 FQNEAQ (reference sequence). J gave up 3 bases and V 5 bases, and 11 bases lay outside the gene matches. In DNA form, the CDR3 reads TGTGCCAGCAGCACGTCCCACCTGGACAGGGACACTGAAGCTTTCTTT. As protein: CASSTSHLDRDTEAFF.

CDR3 DNA sequence: TGTGCCAGCAGTCACAACAGGGGGCTGGCCGGCTACACCTTC. Amino acids: CASSHNRGLAGYTF. The chain has TRBV28 and TRBJ1-2; TRBD1 agrees at 9 bases. CDR3 length equals 14 residues. J lost 8 bases, V lost 5 bases, and 9 bases had no gene match. Germline V gene data show CDR1 as MDHEN and CDR2 as SYDVKM.

CDR3 bases: TGTGCCACCAGCAGAGTTCGCGCGGGGTATTACAATGAGCAGTTCTTC. It encodes CATSRVRAGYYNEQFF. The gene calls are TRBV15 and TRBJ2-1; a possible D gene is TRBD2 (6 bases). This CDR3 comprises 16 residues. The ends were cut back, 1 base at V and 4 bases at J, with 14 bases in the middle. In germline, CDR1 is LNHNV, CDR2 YYDKDF (reference sequence).

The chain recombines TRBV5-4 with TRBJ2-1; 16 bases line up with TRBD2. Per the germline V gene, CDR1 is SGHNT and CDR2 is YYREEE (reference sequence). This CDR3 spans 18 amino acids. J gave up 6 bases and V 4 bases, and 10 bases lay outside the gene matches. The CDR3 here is CASSLSGGLAGGRNEQFF. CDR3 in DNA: TGTGCCAGCAGCCTGTCCGGGGGACTAGCGGGAGGGCGCAATGAGCAGTTCTTC.